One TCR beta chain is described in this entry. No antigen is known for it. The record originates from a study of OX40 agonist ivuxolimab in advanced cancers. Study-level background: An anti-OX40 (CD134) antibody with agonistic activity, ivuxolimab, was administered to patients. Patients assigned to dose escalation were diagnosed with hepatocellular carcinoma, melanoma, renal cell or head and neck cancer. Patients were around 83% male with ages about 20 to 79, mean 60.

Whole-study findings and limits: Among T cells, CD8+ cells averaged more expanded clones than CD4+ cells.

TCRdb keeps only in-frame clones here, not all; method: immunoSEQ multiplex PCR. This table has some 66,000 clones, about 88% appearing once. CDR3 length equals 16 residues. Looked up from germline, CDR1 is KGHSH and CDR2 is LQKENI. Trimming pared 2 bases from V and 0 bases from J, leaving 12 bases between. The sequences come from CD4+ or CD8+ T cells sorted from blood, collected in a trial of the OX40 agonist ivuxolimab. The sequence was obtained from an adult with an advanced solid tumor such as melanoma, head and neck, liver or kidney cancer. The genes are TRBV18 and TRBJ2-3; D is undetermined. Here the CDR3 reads CASSPSMTRSTDTQYF. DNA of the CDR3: TGTGCCAGCTCACCAAGCATGACACGAAGCACAGATACGCAGTATTTT.